Each of the 15 T cell receptor beta chains below was sequenced from the same sample in a study of T cells after yellow fever vaccination. Using its own MiXCR run on the 5' RACE reads, TCRdb lists one record per CDR3 protein. The sample carries 280,000 or so distinct CDR3 sequences, under 9% recorded once. The starting material was CD4+ T cells sorted from PBMCs, obtained 5 days after the yellow fever booster vaccination. These receptors were obtained from a man between 18 and 29 years old who received the YFV17D yellow fever vaccine.

This clonotype has more than one count but fewer than ten. The genes are TRBV30 and TRBJ1-1; TRBD1 might be the D (5 bases). The CDR3 spans 14 residues. Between the trimmed V and J ends, which lost 3 bases and 5 bases, there was a span of 16 bases. Germline-derived CDR1 and CDR2 are GTSNPN and SVGIG (reference sequence). CDR3 bases: TGTGCCTGGAGCCAATACAGGATTAGGACTGAAGCTTTCTTT. Protein: CAWSQYRIRTEAFF.

CDR3: CASSQDENRAYGYTF. CDR3 nucleotide sequence: TGCGCCAGCAGCCAAGATGAGAACAGAGCCTATGGCTACACCTTC. The rearrangement links TRBV4-1 to TRBJ1-2; D is ambiguous. Trimming cost V 0 bases and J 4 bases, with 12 bases left between them. Looked up from germline, CDR1 is MGHRA and CDR2 is YSYEKL. The CDR3 extends over 15 amino acids.

The CDR3 spells CASSPERLDEQFF. DNA for the CDR3: TGTGCCAGCAGCCCGGAACGGCTGGATGAGCAGTTCTTC. The chain has TRBV7-9 and TRBJ2-1; D gene ambiguous. Trimming pared 5 bases from V and 8 bases from J, leaving 13 bases between. Germline assignment: CDR1 SEHNR and CDR2 FQNEAQ (reference sequence). The CDR3 length is 13 residues.

This chain connects TRBV18 to TRBJ2-3; D might be TRBD1 or TRBD2, each matching 5 bases. V shed 6 bases and J shed 7 bases, with 17 bases lying between them. The CDR3 covers 14 residues. The germline V gene has CDR1 KGHSH and CDR2 LQKENI. CDR3 sequence (DNA): TGTGCCAGCTCCCCCCGGGACCTGGCGAATACGCAGTATTTT. Translating gives CASSPRDLANTQYF.

This clonotype was recorded a few times. The genes are TRBV5-1 and TRBJ1-2; 8 positions match TRBD1. CDR1 and CDR2 from the germline V gene are SGHRS and YFSETQ. The CDR3 sequence is 13 residues long. The V and J ends lost 0 bases and 7 bases, in that order; junction bases with no gene match: 2. In DNA, the CDR3 is TGCGCCAGCAGCTTGGAGACAGGGGCTGGCTACACCTTC. Protein: CASSLETGAGYTF.

This clonotype was detected many times. V gene TRBV5-1 combines with J gene TRBJ1-1; perhaps TRBD1 as D (5 bases). Germline V lookup: CDR1 SGHRS, CDR2 YFSETQ. V was clipped by 1 base and J by 8 bases, with 15 bases between them. The CDR3 runs to 14 residues. The CDR3 spells CASSLPQEGMEAFF. The CDR3 DNA sequence: TGCGCCAGCAGCTTGCCACAGGAAGGGATGGAAGCTTTCTTT.

This clonotype was picked up a small number of times. The chain uses TRBV20-1 and TRBJ2-3, with 7 bases identical to TRBD2. V lost 5 bases and J lost 6; bases outside the gene matches: 2. CDR1 is DFQATT, CDR2 SNEGSKA, per germline (reference sequence). CDR3 size: 11 residues. The CDR3 reads CSAAGVDTQYF. In nucleotides, the CDR3 is TGCAGTGCTGCGGGGGTGGATACGCAGTATTTT.

This clonotype has only a few counts. The chain recombines TRBV4-1 with TRBJ2-5, with 7 bases fitting TRBD2. The length of the CDR3 is 14 residues. Germline V CDR1 and CDR2: MGHRA, YSYEKL. V lost 6 bases to trimming and J lost 1 base; unmatched junction nucleotides: 5. The CDR3, as DNA: TGCGCCAGCAGACGTAGCGGGTCCCAAGAGACCCAGTACTTC. Protein: CASRRSGSQETQYF.

This clonotype appeared a few times. V and J are TRBV15 and TRBJ2-3; the D gene is possibly TRBD2 (5 bases). V gave up 0 bases and J gave up 8 bases, with 9 bases separating them. The CDR3 covers 13 residues. The V gene's germline CDR1 is LNHNV and CDR2 YYDKDF (reference sequence). In nucleotides, the CDR3 is TGTGCCACCAGCAGAGATCTCGGAGGTACGCAGTATTTT. Protein: CATSRDLGGTQYF.

The table lists this clonotype with a few counts. This rearrangement joins TRBV7-2 to TRBJ1-6; possibly TRBD1 for D (6 bases). In germline, CDR1 is SGHTA, CDR2 FQGNSA. The CDR3 contains 15 residues. Trimming pared 8 bases from V and 0 bases from J, leaving 11 bases between. The CDR3 loop reads CASGGGGSYNSPLHF. The CDR3 DNA reads TGTGCCAGCGGGGGGGGCGGCTCCTATAATTCACCCCTCCACTTT.

As to this clonotype: A read error may produce the germline difference seen at one junction end. The chain employs TRBV7-9 and TRBJ2-5, with 8 positions matching TRBD1. Germline V CDR1 and CDR2: SEHNR, FQNEAQ (reference sequence). The CDR3 has 16 amino acids. The DNA for the CDR3 is TGTGCCAGCATCTTACGGGCAGGGGGCTTCCAAGAGACCCAGTACTTC. Translating gives CASILRAGGFQETQYF.

This clonotype was detected a few times. This chain joins TRBV29-1 and TRBJ1-1; 7 bases align to TRBD1. V lost 2 bases, J lost 3 bases, and 6 bases stayed unmatched. The CDR3 is made up of 14 amino acids. Looked up from germline, CDR1 is SQVTM and CDR2 is ANQGSEA. CDR3 in DNA: TGCAGCGTTGAAAACAGGGGTAGGTACACTGAAGCTTTCTTT. It encodes CSVENRGRYTEAFF.

This clonotype turned up a few times. The V call is TRBV7-2, the J call TRBJ2-1; 9 bases line up with TRBD2. J lost 8 bases, V lost 7 bases, and 12 bases had no gene match. The CDR3 is 15 amino acids. CDR1 and CDR2 from the germline V gene are SGHTA and FQGNSA. CDR3 protein: CASTISGGHGDEQFF. The DNA of the CDR3 is TGTGCCAGCACGATTAGCGGGGGCCACGGGGATGAGCAGTTCTTC.

This clonotype was observed at least ten times. This chain connects TRBV5-1 to TRBJ2-3, with D hard to call. CDR3 size: 14 residues. Trimming removed 0 bases at V and 4 bases at J, with 9 bases between. Germline V gives CDR1 SGHRS, CDR2 YFSETQ. The CDR3 region has the DNA TGCGCCAGCAGCTTGGGGCAGCAAGCAGATACGCAGTATTTT. Its translation is CASSLGQQADTQYF.

This clonotype was seen more than once but under ten times. V is TRBV20-1 and J is TRBJ1-2; TRBD1 matches 10 bases. The germline CDR1 and CDR2 sequences are DFQATT and SNEGSKA (reference sequence). The CDR3 is made up of 18 amino acids. Losses at the gene ends were 0 bases for V and 4 bases for J; bases not matched to a gene: 14. The CDR3 is CSARDGVGQGGSLYGYTF. CDR3 DNA: TGCAGTGCTAGAGATGGGGTCGGACAGGGGGGTAGCCTCTATGGCTACACCTTC.